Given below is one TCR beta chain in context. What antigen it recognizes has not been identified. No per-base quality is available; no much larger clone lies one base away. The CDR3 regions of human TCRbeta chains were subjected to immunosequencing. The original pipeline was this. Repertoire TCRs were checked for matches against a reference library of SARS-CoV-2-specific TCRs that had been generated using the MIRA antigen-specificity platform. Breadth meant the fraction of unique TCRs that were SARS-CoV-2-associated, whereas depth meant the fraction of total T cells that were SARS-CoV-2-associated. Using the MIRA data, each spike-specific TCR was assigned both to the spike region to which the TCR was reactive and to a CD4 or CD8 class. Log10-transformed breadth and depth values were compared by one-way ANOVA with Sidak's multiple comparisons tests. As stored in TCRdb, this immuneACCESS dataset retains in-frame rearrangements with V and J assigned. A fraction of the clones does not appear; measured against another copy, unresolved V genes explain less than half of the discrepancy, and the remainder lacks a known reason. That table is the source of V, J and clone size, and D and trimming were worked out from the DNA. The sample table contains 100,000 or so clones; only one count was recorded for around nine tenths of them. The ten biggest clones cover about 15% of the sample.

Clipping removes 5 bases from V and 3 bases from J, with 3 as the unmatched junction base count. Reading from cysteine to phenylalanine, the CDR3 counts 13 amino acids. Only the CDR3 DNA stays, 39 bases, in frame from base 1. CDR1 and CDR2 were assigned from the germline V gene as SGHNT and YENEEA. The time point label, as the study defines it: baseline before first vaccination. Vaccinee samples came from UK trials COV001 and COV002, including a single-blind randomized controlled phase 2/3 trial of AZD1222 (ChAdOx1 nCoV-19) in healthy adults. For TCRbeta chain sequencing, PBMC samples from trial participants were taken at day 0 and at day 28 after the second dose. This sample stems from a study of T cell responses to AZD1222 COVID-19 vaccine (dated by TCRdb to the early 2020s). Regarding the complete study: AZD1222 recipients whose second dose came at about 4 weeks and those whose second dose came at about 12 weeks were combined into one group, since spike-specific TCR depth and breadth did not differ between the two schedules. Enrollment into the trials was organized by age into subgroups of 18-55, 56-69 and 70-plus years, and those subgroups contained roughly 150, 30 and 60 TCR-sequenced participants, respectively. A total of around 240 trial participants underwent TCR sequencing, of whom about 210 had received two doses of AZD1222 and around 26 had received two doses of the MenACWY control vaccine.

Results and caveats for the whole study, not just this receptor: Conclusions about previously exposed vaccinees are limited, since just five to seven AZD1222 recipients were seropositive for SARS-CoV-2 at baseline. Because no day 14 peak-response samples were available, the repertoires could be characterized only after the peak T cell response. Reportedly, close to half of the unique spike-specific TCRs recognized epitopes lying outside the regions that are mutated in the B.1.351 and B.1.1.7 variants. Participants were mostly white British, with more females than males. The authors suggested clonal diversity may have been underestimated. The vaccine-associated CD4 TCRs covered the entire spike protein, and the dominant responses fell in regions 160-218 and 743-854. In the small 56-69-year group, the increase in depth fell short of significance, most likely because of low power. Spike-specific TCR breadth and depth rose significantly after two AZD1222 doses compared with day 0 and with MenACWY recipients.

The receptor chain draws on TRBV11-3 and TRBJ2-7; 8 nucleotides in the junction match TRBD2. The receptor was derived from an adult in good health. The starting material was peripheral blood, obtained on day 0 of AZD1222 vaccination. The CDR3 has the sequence CASSNSGNYEQYF. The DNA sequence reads TGTGCCAGCAGCAATAGCGGGAACTACGAGCAGTACTTC. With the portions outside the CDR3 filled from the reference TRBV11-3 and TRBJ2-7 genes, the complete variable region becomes EAGVVQSPRYKIIEKKQPVAFWCNPISGHNTLYWYLQNLGQGPELLIRYENEEAVDDSQLPKDRFSAERLKGVDSTLKIQPAELGDSAVYLCASSNSGNYEQYFGPGTRLTVT.